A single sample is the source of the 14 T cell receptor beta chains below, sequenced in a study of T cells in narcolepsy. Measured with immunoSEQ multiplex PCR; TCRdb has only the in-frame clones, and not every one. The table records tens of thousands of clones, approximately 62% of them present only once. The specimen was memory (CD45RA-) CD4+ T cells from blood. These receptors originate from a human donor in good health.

The CDR3: CASREFRGNTEAFF. The CDR3, as DNA: TGCGCCAGCCGTGAATTCCGAGGAAACACTGAAGCTTTCTTT. The genes are TRBV5-1 and TRBJ1-1; D gene uncertain. Germline loops: CDR1 SGHRS, CDR2 YFSETQ. The CDR3 runs 14 residues. The V end was cut by 7 bases, the J end by 2 bases, with 15 bases between.

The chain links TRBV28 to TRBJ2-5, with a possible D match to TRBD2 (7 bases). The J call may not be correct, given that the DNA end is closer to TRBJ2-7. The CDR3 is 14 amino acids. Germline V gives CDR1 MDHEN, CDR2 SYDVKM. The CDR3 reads CASWRGGPFYEQYF. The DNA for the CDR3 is TGTGCCAGCTGGAGGGGGGGTCCTTTCTACGAGCAGTACTTC.

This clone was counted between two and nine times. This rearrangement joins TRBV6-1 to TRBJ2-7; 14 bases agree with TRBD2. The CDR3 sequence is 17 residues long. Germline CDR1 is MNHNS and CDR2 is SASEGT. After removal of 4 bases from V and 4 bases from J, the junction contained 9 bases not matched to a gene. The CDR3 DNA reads TGTGCCAGCAGTGGCCCTGGGACTAGCGGGAGAAGGTACGAGCAGTACTTC. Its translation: CASSGPGTSGRRYEQYF.

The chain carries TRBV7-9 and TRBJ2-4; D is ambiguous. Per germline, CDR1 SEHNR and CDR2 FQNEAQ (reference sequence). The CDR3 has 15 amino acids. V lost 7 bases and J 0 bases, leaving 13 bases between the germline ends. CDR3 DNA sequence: TGTGCCAGCAAGCCCATTGATGTAGCCAAAAACATTCAGTACTTC. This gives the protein CASKPIDVAKNIQYF. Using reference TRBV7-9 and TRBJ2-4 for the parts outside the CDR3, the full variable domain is DTGVSQNPRHKITKRGQNVTFRCDPISEHNRLYWYRQTLGQGPEFLTYFQNEAQLEKSRLLSDRFSAERPKGSFSTLEIQRTEQGDSAMYLCASKPIDVAKNIQYFGAGTRLSVL.

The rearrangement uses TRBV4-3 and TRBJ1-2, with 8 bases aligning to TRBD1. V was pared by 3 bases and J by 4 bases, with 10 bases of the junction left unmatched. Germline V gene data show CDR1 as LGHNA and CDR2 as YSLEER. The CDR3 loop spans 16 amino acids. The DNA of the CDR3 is TGCGCCAGCAGCCAGCAGGACAGGGAGTTCGCCTATGGCTACACCTTC. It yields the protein CASSQQDREFAYGYTF.

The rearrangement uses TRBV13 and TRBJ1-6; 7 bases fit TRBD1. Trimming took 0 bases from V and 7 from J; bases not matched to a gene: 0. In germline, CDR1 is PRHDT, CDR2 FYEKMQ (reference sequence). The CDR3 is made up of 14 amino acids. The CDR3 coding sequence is TGTGCCAGCAGCTTAGGACAGGGGAATTCACCCCTCCACTTT. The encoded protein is CASSLGQGNSPLHF.

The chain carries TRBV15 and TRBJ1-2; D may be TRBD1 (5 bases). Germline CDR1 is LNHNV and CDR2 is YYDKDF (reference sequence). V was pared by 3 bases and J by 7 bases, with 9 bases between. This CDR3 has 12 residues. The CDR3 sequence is CATSRAGVGYTF. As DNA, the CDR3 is TGTGCCACCAGCAGGGCGGGGGTTGGCTACACCTTC.

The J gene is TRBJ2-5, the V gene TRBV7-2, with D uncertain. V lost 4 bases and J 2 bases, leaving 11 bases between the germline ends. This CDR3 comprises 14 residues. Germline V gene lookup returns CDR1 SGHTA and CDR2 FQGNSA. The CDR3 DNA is TGTGCCAGCAGCTCGCCGGGTTCACAAGAGACCCAGTACTTC. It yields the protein CASSSPGSQETQYF.

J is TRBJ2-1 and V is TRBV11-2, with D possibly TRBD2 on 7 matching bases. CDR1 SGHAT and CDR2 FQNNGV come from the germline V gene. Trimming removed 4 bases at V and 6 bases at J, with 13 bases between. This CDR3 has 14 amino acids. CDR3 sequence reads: CASSSRGGANEQFF. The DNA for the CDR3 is TGTGCCAGCAGCTCTAGAGGGGGGGCCAATGAGCAGTTCTTC.

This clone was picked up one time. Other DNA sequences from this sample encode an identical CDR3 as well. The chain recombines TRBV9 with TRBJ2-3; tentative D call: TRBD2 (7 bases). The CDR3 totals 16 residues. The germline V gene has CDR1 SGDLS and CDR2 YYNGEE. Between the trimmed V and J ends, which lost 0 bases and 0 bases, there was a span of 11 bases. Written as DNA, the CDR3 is TGTGCCAGCAGCGTAGACGGGGGGCCAAGCACAGATACGCAGTATTTT. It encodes CASSVDGGPSTDTQYF.

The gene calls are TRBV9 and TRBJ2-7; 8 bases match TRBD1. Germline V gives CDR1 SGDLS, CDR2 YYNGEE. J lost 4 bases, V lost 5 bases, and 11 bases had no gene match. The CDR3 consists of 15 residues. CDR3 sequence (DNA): TGTGCCAGCAGTCTACGACAGGGGAAATCATACGAGCAGTACTTC. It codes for CASSLRQGKSYEQYF.

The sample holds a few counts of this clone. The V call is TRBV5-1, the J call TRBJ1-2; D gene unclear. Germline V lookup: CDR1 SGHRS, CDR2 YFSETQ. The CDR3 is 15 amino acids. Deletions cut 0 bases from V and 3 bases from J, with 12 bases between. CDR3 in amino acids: CASSLGGSHDYGYTF. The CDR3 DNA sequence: TGCGCCAGCAGCTTGGGCGGCAGCCATGACTATGGCTACACCTTC.

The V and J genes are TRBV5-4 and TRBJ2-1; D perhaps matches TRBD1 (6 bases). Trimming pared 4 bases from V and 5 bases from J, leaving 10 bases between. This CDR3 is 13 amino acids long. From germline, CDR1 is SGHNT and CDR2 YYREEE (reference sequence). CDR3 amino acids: CASSGTGNNEQFF. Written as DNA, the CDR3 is TGTGCCAGCAGCGGAACAGGGAACAATGAGCAGTTCTTC.

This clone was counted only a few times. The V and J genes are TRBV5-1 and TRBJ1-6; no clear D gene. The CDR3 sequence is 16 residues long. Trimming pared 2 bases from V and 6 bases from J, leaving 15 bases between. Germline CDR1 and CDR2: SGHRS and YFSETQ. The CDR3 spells CASSLDSATLNSPLHF. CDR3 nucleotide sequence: TGCGCCAGCAGCTTAGATTCGGCGACCCTTAATTCACCCCTCCACTTT.